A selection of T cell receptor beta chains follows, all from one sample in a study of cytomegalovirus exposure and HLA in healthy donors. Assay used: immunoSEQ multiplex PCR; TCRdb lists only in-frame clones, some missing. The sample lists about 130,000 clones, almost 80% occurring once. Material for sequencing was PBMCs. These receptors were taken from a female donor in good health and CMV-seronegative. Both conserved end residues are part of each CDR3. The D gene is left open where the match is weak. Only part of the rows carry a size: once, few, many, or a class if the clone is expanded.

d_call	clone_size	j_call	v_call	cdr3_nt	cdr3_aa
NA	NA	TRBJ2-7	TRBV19	TGTGCCAGTAGTATACTAGGGGGTTTCTACGAGCAGTACTTC	CASSILGGFYEQYF
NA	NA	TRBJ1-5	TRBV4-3	TGCGCCAGCAGCCAAGGGTCCGGTCAGCCCCAGCATTTT	CASSQGSGQPQHF
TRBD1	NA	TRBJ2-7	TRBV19	TGTGCCAGTAGTAGCCGGGACAGGGCGCCCGAGCAGTACTTC	CASSSRDRAPEQYF
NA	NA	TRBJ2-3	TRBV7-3	TGTGCCAGCAGCGTCTCAGGGTCGGCAGATACGCAGTATTTT	CASSVSGSADTQYF
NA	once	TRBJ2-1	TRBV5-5	TGTGCCAGCAGCTTGCAGGACAATGAGCAGTTCTTC	CASSLQDNEQFF
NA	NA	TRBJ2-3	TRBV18	TGTGCCAGCTCACTCGACAGTACAGATACGCAGTATTTT	CASSLDSTDTQYF
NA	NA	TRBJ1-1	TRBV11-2	TGTGCCAGCAGCTTGTCAGGCTTCCCACTTGCTTTCTTT	CASSLSGFPLAFF
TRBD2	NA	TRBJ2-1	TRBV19	TGTGCCAGTGGGACTAGCGGGAGCTACAATGAGCAGTTCTTC	CASGTSGSYNEQFF
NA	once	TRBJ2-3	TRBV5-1	TGCGCCAGCGCCTTACCGTCTAATGCCGGGACAGATACGCAGTATTTT	CASALPSNAGTDTQYF
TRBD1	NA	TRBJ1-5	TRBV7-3	TGTGCCAGCAGCCGGACAGGGAATCAGCCCCAGCATTTT	CASSRTGNQPQHF
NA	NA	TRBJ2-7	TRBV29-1	TGCAGCGTTGTCGGCAGGGTTGTAGGCGAGCAGTACTTC	CSVVGRVVGEQYF
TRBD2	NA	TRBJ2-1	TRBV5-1	TGCGCCAGCGGGAGGGACGGATCCTACAATGAGCAGTTCTTC	CASGRDGSYNEQFF
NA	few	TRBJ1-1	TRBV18	TGTGCCAGCTCACCGGAGGGGAGGACTGAAGCTTTCTTT	CASSPEGRTEAFF
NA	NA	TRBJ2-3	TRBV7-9	TGTGCCAGCAGTTTACTACTTATGAGAGATACGCAGTATTTT	CASSLLLMRDTQYF
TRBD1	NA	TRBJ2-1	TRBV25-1	TGTGCCAGCTCCATCGGGACAGGTTCAATTTACAATGAGCAGTTCTTC	CASSIGTGSIYNEQFF
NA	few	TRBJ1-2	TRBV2	TGTGCCAGCAGTGAAGAGGGAGGGACGAGCTACACCTTC	CASSEEGGTSYTF
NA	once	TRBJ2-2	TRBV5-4	TGTGCCAGCAGCTTCGGCAGGCGAAACACTGGGGAGCTGTTTTTT	CASSFGRRNTGELFF
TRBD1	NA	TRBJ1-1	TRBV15	TGTGCCACCAGCCCTGAAACAGGGGCTGAAGCTTTCTTT	CATSPETGAEAFF
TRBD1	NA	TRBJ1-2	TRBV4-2	TGTGCCAGCAGCCAAACCGGGACAGGGCATAGCTATGGCTACACCTTC	CASSQTGTGHSYGYTF
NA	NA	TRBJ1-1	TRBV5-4	TGTGCCAGCAGGCAGTCAGGGATGAACACTGAAGCTTTCTTT	CASRQSGMNTEAFF
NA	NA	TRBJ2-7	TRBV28	TGTGCCAGCAGTTTTCGGGGGGCAGGTTCCTACGAGCAGTACTTC	CASSFRGAGSYEQYF
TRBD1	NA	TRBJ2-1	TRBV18	TGTGCCAGCTCACTGGGACAGGGTAAGGATGAGCAGTTCTTC	CASSLGQGKDEQFF
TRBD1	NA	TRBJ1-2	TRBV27	TGTGCCAGCAGTTTCCGGACAGGGGCTAACTATGGCTACACCTTC	CASSFRTGANYGYTF
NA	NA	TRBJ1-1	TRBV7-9	TGTGCCAGCAGCTTAGCGGCAGGGAGGGGAAGTGAAGCTTTCTTT	CASSLAAGRGSEAFF
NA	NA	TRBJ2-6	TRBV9	TGTGCCAGCAGCGTTCAGGCCTCTGGGGCCAACGTCCTGACTTTC	CASSVQASGANVLTF
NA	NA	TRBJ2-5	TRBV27	TGTGCCAGCAGCCCCCAGGTGGGGCGAACCCAGTACTTC	CASSPQVGRTQYF
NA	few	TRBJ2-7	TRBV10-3	TGTGCCATCAGCCCGTCGGGGGCCTACGAGCAGTACTTC	CAISPSGAYEQYF
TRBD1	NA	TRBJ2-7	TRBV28	TGTGCCAGCAGTTTCCCCCCCGGACAGGGGGCTTCCTACGAGCAGTACTTC	CASSFPPGQGASYEQYF
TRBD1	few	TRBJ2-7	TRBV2	TGTGCCAGCAGTGAAGCGATTTATGGACAGGGGAACGAGCAGTACTTC	CASSEAIYGQGNEQYF
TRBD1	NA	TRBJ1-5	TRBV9	TGTGCCAGCAGCGTTCTCAAAGACAGGGTCACTACTAGCAATCAGCCCCAGCATTTT	CASSVLKDRVTTSNQPQHF